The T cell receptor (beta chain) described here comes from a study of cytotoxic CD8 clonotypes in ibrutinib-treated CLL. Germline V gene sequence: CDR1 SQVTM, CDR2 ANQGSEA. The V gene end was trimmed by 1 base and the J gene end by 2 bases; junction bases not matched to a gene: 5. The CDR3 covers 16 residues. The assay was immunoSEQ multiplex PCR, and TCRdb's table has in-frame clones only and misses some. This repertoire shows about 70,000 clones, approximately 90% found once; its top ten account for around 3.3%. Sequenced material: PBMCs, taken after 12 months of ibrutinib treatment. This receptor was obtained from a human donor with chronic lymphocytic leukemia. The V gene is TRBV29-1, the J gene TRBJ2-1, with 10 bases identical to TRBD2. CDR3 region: CSVEGVSGGAYNEQFF. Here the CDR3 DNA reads TGCAGCGTTGAAGGGGTAAGCGGGGGGGCCTACAATGAGCAGTTCTTC.